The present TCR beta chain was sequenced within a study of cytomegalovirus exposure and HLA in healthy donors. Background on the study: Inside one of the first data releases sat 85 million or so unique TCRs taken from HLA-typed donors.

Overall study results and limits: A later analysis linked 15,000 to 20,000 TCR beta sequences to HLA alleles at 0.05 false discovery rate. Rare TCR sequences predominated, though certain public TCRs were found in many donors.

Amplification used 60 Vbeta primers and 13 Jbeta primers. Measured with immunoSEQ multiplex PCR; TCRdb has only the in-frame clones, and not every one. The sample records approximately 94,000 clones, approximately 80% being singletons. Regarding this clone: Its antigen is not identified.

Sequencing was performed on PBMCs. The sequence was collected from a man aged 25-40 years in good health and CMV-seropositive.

The CDR3 DNA reads as TGTGCCAGCAGCCTAACAGTAGCGGGGGGAAGATGGGATACGCAGTATTTT. Translation: CASSLTVAGGRWDTQYF. V usage is TRBV7-9 and J usage is TRBJ2-3; 10 nucleotides align to TRBD2. V shed 5 bases and J 6 bases; nucleotides not matched to a gene: 14. Germline CDR1 is SEHNR and CDR2 is FQNEAQ (reference sequence). This CDR3 comprises 17 residues.